The present T cell receptor beta chain was sequenced within a study of beta chain features in type 1 diabetes. Ten or more counts support this clone. Its antigen remains unidentified. Stem cell-like memory, regulatory, central memory and naive CD4+ cells were sorted via CD45RO/CCR7/CD25/CD127/CD95/CD27. The isolated RNA, all of it, was reverse transcribed, so expressed TCRB transcripts were what got sequenced. This table comes from immunoSEQ multiplex PCR, and its TCRdb copy is limited to in-frame clones, with some not included. The sample records 300,000 to 350,000 clones, about 14% being singletons. V was cut by 4 bases and J by 0 bases, with 3 bases left in between. The CDR3 covers 12 residues. Germline lookup yields CDR1 SGHDN and CDR2 FVKESK. Study-level results: Insertion counts at VDJ junctions were lower in type 1 diabetes patients, who also showed more deletions there.

The sequencing input was central memory CD4+ T cells from blood. The chain links TRBV14 to TRBJ1-1; no clear D gene. This sequence was found in a man aged 25-40 years in good health. The CDR3 DNA is TGTGCCAGCAGCCGCATGAACACTGAAGCTTTCTTT. Its protein is CASSRMNTEAFF.